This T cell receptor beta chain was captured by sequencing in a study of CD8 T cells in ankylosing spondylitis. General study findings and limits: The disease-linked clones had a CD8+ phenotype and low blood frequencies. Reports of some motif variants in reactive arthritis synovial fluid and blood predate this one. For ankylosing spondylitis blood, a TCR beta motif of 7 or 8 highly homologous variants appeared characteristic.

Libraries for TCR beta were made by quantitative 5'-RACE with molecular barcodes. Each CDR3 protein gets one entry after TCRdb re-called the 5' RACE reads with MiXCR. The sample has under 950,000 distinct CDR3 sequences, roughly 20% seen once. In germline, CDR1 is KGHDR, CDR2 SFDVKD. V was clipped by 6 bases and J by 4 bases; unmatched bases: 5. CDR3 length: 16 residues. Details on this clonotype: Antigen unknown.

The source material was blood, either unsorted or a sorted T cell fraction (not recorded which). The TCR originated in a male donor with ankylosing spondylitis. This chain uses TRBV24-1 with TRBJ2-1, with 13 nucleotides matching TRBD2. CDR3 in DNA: TGTGCCACCAGTTTGGGGGGACTAGCGGGATACAATGAGCAGTTCTTC. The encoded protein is CATSLGGLAGYNEQFF.